Presented here are 20 T cell receptor beta chains from one specimen sequenced in a study of blood T cell repertoires in COVID-19. Measured with immunoSEQ multiplex PCR; TCRdb has only the in-frame clones, and not every one. This sample has 150,000 to 200,000 clones; around four fifths occur once, and the top ten carry under 10%. Input material: peripheral blood. The receptor set was obtained from a woman aged 65 to 85 with COVID-19, enrolled during active disease.

The CDR3 sequence is CASSPGGLDNEQFF. DNA for the CDR3: TGTGCCAGCAGCCCCGGAGGTTTAGACAATGAGCAGTTCTTC. The rearrangement links TRBV11-3 to TRBJ2-1, with a tentative D call TRBD2 (5 bases). V lost 5 bases and J 5 bases, leaving 13 bases between the germline ends. The CDR3 is 14 amino acids. Germline CDR1 is SGHNT and CDR2 is YENEEA.

This clone was seen a few times. The V call is TRBV19, the J call TRBJ1-4, with D maybe TRBD1 (6 bases). Germline CDR1 and CDR2: LNHDA and SQIVND (reference sequence). V shed 6 bases and J shed 8 bases, with 19 bases lying between them. This CDR3 has 15 amino acids. This CDR3 reads CASRNSGRGAEKLFF. In DNA, the CDR3 is TGTGCCAGTAGGAATTCCGGGCGGGGGGCAGAAAAACTGTTTTTT.

The chain uses TRBV2 and TRBJ2-7; TRBD2 aligns across 7 bases. The CDR3 runs to 15 residues. CDR1 and CDR2 (germline): SNHLY, FYNNEI. After removal of 0 bases from V and 7 bases from J, the junction contained 9 bases not matched to a gene. DNA for the CDR3: TGTGCCAGCAGTGAAGCGGATCTTCGGCGGGGGGAGCAGTACTTC. It yields the protein CASSEADLRRGEQYF.

The chain has TRBV28 and TRBJ1-3; a weak D match, TRBD1 (6 bases). This CDR3 spans 16 amino acids. Germline assignment: CDR1 MDHEN and CDR2 SYDVKM. V lost 2 bases, J lost 4 bases, and 15 bases lay in between. The CDR3 sequence: CASSLGQPGYGNTIYF. The CDR3 DNA is TGTGCCAGCAGTTTAGGACAGCCGGGATACGGAAACACCATATATTTT.

The chain carries TRBV7-2 and TRBJ2-1; 10 bases line up with TRBD2. The CDR3 has 15 amino acids. Germline values: CDR1 SGHTA, CDR2 FQGNSA. J lost 6 bases, V lost 2 bases, and 4 bases had no gene match. The CDR3 is CASSLSSGRGNEQFF. Here the CDR3 DNA reads TGTGCCAGCAGCTTATCGAGCGGGAGGGGCAATGAGCAGTTCTTC.

The chain couples TRBV10-3 to TRBJ2-3; D is unclear. Looked up from germline, CDR1 is ENHRY and CDR2 is SYGVKD. Trimming removed 0 bases at V and 1 base at J, with 8 bases between. The CDR3 length is 15 residues. CDR3 sequence reads: CAISESRERTDTQYF. DNA of the CDR3: TGTGCCATCAGTGAGTCGAGAGAACGCACAGATACGCAGTATTTT.

The rearrangement uses TRBV28 and TRBJ1-2; 7 bases match TRBD1. Germline CDR1 MDHEN, CDR2 SYDVKM. V gave up 10 bases and J gave up 5 bases; unmatched junction bases: 10. The CDR3 loop spans 13 amino acids. The CDR3 nucleotides are TGTGCCACCCCGGGACAGATCGGGTATGGCTACACCTTC. This sequence encodes CATPGQIGYGYTF.

This chain uses TRBV19 with TRBJ1-5, with a possible D match to TRBD1 (6 bases). The V gene's germline CDR1 is LNHDA and CDR2 SQIVND (reference sequence). V was clipped by 1 base and J by 4 bases, with 8 bases between them. The CDR3 has 14 residues. CDR3 residues: CASSIGTGNQPQHF. CDR3 bases: TGTGCCAGTAGTATAGGAACAGGGAATCAGCCCCAGCATTTT.

J is TRBJ2-5 and V is TRBV27; D is uncertain. The germline V gene has CDR1 MNHEY and CDR2 SMNVEV (reference sequence). V shed 5 bases and J shed 5 bases, with 24 bases lying between them. This CDR3 is 17 amino acids long. CDR3 loop: CASSPSPPGSPLETQYF. The CDR3 bases are TGTGCCAGCAGTCCCTCACCTCCGGGTTCCCCATTGGAGACCCAGTACTTC.

This chain connects TRBV5-1 to TRBJ2-2; no clear D gene. Germline CDR1 SGHRS, CDR2 YFSETQ. This CDR3 has 14 residues. V lost 4 bases and J 6 bases, leaving 13 bases between the germline ends. The CDR3: CASSPDKEAGELFF. CDR3 bases: TGCGCCAGCAGCCCTGACAAGGAAGCCGGGGAGCTGTTTTTT.

The gene calls are TRBV2 and TRBJ1-2; the D is unclear. Trimming cost V 6 bases and J 4 bases, with 6 bases left between them. CDR3 size: 11 residues. Germline V gene data show CDR1 as SNHLY and CDR2 as FYNNEI. CDR3 DNA sequence: TGTGCCAGCAGGGACTTCTATGGCTACACCTTC. This codes for CASRDFYGYTF.

V usage is TRBV29-1 and J usage is TRBJ2-5; 12 bases agree with TRBD1. CDR1 is SQVTM, CDR2 ANQGSEA, per germline. This CDR3 comprises 13 residues. Germline trimming cut 7 bases from V and 5 bases from J; bases unmatched to any gene: 5. CDR3 sequence: CSATGTGGETQYF. The CDR3 bases are TGCAGCGCTACCGGGACAGGGGGCGAGACCCAGTACTTC.

V gene TRBV19 combines with J gene TRBJ2-7, with TRBD1 identical over 12 bases. V was pared by 5 bases and J by 6 bases, with 5 bases of the junction left unmatched. CDR3 length: 14 amino acids. Per the germline V gene, CDR1 is LNHDA and CDR2 is SQIVND (reference sequence). CDR3 sequence: CASSGTGGIVEQYF. The CDR3 DNA reads TGTGCCAGTAGTGGGACAGGGGGCATTGTCGAGCAGTACTTC.

The chain combines TRBV29-1 with TRBJ2-5; perhaps TRBD2 as D (7 bases). The V and J ends lost 3 bases and 4 bases respectively, with 21 bases between them. Per the germline V gene, CDR1 is SQVTM and CDR2 is ANQGSEA. The CDR3 length is 16 residues. The CDR3 protein is CSVDYRGTSGGETQYF. The CDR3 bases are TGCAGCGTTGATTACCGCGGGACATCGGGGGGAGAGACCCAGTACTTC.

CDR3 nucleotide sequence: TGTGCCAGCAGTTCCCCACTAGCGGGGGCCTACGAGCAGTACTTC. This encodes CASSSPLAGAYEQYF. The chain couples TRBV28 to TRBJ2-7; 11 nucleotides line up with TRBD2. The germline CDR1 and CDR2 sequences are MDHEN and SYDVKM. The CDR3 has 15 residues. Unmatched junction bases numbered 4, after V lost 4 bases and J lost 2 bases.

The rearrangement uses TRBV7-9 and TRBJ2-3, with 12 positions matching TRBD2. The CDR3 contains 17 residues. The germline gives CDR1 SEHNR, CDR2 FQNEAQ (reference sequence). The junction had 11 bases not matched to a gene; V was cut back by 5 bases and J by 5 bases. Here the CDR3 reads CASSAFRASGRVDTQYF. The CDR3 DNA is TGTGCCAGCAGCGCCTTCCGGGCTAGCGGGAGGGTAGATACGCAGTATTTT.

CDR3 loop: CASTGGFGYTF. The DNA for the CDR3 is TGTGCCAGCACGGGGGGGTTTGGCTACACCTTC. The rearrangement links TRBV25-1 to TRBJ1-2; the D gene is possibly TRBD1 (5 bases). Trimming took 7 bases from V and 7 from J, leaving 10 bases between them. CDR1 is MGHDK, CDR2 SYGVNS, per germline. This CDR3 is built from 11 residues.

The chain employs TRBV5-1 and TRBJ2-7; tentative D call: TRBD1 (8 bases). The CDR3 totals 15 residues. CDR1 and CDR2 (germline): SGHRS, YFSETQ. Trimming left V 1 base short and J 0 bases short, with 11 bases between. As DNA, the CDR3 is TGCGCCAGCAGCTTGACAGGGGGGGACTCCTACGAGCAGTACTTC. Encoded protein: CASSLTGGDSYEQYF.

The chain carries TRBV6-6 and TRBJ2-3, with 13 bases lining up with TRBD2. Per germline, CDR1 MNHNY and CDR2 SVGAGI (reference sequence). V shed 10 bases, J shed 6 bases, and the junction held 7 bases outside the gene matches. The CDR3 runs 14 residues. The CDR3 spells CATRTSGSRDTQYF. CDR3 DNA sequence: TGTGCCACCCGGACTAGCGGGAGTCGGGATACGCAGTATTTT.

V is TRBV6-2 or TRBV6-3 and J is TRBJ1-5; D is ambiguous. V gave up 2 bases and J gave up 2 bases, with 10 bases separating them. The CDR3 covers 15 residues. Germline-derived CDR1 and CDR2 are MNHEY and SVGEGT. The CDR3 spells CASSYEGSGNQPQHF. In nucleotides, the CDR3 is TGTGCCAGCAGTTACGAGGGATCAGGCAATCAGCCCCAGCATTTT.